This T cell receptor beta chain was identified in a study of cytomegalovirus exposure and HLA in healthy donors. Findings and caveats of the study: A list of 150 or so TCR beta chains associated with cytomegalovirus was given. Researchers reported that three CMV-associated chains were confirmed in vitro as CMV antigen-specific. TRBV6-2, TRBV6-3 and some other V segments were unresolvable in 87-base-pair reads. Later on, a genetic analysis was performed. It linked a missense variant in DCLRE1C with V- and J-gene trimming of TCR beta.

The PCR ran on 60 Vbeta and 13 Jbeta primers. Sequencing was performed with immunoSEQ multiplex PCR; in TCRdb, only in-frame clones are kept and a portion is missing. This table holds 70,000 to 85,000 clones, 62% found once. Per the germline V gene, CDR1 is MNHEY and CDR2 is SVGAGI. CDR3 length: 11 residues. The ends were cut back, 6 bases at V and 6 bases at J, with 6 bases in the middle. Notes on this clone: What it binds is unknown.

The receptor was isolated from a male donor in good health and CMV-seropositive. This chain joins TRBV6-5 and TRBJ2-1, with D uncertain. Sequencing was done on a sample of PBMCs. The CDR3, as DNA: TGTGCCAGCAGGGAGCCCAATGAGCAGTTCTTC. This gives the protein CASREPNEQFF.